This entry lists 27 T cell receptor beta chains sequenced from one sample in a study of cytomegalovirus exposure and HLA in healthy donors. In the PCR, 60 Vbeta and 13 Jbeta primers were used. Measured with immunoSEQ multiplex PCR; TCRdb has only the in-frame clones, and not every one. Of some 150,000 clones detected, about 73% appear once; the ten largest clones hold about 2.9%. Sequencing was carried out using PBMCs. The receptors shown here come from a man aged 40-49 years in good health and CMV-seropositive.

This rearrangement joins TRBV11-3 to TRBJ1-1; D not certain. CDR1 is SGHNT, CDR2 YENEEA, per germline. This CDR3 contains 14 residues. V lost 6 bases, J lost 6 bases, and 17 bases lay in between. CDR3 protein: CASRPRRPVAEAFF. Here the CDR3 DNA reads TGTGCCAGCAGACCTAGACGACCGGTAGCTGAAGCTTTCTTT.

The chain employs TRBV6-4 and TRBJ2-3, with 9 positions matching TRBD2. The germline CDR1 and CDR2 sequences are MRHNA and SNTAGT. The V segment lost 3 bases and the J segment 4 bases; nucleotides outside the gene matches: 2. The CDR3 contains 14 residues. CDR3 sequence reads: CASSEREGPDTQYF. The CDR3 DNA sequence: TGTGCCAGCAGTGAGCGGGAGGGCCCAGATACGCAGTATTTT.

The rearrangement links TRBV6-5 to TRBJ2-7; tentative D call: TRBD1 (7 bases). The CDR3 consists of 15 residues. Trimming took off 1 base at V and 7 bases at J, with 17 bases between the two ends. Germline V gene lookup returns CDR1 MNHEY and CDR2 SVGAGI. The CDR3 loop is CASSYFAGGPGEQYF. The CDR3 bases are TGTGCCAGCAGTTACTTTGCAGGGGGGCCCGGGGAGCAGTACTTC.

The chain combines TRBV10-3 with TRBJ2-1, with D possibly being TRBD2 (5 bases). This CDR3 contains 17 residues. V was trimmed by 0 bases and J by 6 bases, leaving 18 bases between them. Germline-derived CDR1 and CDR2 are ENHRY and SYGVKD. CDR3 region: CAISESGNVIGINEQFF. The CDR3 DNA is TGTGCCATCAGTGAGTCGGGAAACGTAATCGGGATCAATGAGCAGTTCTTC.

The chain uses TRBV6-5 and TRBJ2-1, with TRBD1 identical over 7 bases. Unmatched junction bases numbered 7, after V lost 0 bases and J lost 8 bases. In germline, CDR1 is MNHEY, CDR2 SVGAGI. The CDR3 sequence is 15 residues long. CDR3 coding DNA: TGTGCCAGCAGTTACTCGATACAAGGGGGCGATGAGCAGTTCTTC. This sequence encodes CASSYSIQGGDEQFF.

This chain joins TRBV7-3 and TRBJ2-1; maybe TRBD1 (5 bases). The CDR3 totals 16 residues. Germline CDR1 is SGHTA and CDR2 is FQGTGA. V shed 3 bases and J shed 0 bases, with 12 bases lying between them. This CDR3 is CASSLGQLSSYNEQFF. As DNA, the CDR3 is TGTGCCAGCAGCTTGGGGCAGCTGAGCTCCTACAATGAGCAGTTCTTC. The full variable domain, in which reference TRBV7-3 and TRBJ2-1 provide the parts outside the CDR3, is GAGVSQTPSNKVTEKGKYVELRCDPISGHTALYWYRQSLGQGPEFLIYFQGTGAADDSGLPNDRFFAVRPEGSVSTLKIQRTERGDSAVYLCASSLGQLSSYNEQFFGPGTRLTVL.

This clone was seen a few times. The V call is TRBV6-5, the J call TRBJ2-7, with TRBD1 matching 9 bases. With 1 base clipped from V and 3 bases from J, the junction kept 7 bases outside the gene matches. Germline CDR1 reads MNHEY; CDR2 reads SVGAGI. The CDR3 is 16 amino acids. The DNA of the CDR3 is TGTGCCAGCAGTTACTTCGGACAGGGGAACTTCTACGAGCAGTACTTC. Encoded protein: CASSYFGQGNFYEQYF.

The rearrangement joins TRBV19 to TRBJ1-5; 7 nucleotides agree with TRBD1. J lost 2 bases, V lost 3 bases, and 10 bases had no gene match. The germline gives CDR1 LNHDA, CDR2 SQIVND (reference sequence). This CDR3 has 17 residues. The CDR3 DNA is TGTGCCAGTAGTATCTCCTTTGGGCAGGGGGGCAATCAGCCCCAGCATTTT. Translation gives CASSISFGQGGNQPQHF.

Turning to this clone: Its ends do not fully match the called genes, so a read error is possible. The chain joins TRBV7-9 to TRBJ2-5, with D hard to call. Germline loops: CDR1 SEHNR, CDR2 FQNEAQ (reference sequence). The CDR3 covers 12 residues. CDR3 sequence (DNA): TGTTCCAGCAGCTTTTTAGAAGAGACCCAGTACTTC. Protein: CSSSFLEETQYF.

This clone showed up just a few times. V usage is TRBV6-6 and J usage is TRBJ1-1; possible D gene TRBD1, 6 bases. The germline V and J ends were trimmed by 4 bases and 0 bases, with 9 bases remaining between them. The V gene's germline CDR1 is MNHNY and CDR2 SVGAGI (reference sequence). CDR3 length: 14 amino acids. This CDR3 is CASSSGQMNTEAFF. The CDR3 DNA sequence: TGTGCCAGCAGTTCCGGACAGATGAACACTGAAGCTTTCTTT.

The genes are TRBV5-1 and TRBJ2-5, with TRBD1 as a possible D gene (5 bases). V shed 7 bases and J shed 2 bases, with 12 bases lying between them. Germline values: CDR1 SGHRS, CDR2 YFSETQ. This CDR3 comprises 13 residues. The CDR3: CASSTVNQETQYF. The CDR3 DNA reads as TGCGCCAGCTCGACAGTTAATCAAGAGACCCAGTACTTC.

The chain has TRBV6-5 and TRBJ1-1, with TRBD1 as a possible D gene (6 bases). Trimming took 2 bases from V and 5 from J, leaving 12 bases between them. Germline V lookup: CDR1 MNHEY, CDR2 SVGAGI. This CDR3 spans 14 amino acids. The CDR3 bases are TGTGCCAGCAGTTACGCACAGGGATGGACTGAAGCTTTCTTT. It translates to CASSYAQGWTEAFF.

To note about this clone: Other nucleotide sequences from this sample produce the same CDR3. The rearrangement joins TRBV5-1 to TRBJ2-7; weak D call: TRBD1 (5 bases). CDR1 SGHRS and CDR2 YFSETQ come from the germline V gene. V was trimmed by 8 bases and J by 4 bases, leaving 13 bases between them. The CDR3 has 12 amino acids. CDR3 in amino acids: CASKDKEYEQYF. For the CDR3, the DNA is TGCGCCAGTAAGGACAAAGAATACGAGCAGTACTTC. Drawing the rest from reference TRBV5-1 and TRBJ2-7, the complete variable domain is KAGVTQTPRYLIKTRGQQVTLSCSPISGHRSVSWYQQTPGQGLQFLFEYFSETQRNKGNFPGRFSGRQFSNSRSEMNVSTLELGDSALYLCASKDKEYEQYFGPGTRLTVT.

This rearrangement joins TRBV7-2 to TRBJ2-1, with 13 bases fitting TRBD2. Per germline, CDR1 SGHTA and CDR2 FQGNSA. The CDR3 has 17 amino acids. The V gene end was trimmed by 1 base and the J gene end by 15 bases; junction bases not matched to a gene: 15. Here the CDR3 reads CASSLVGTSGRGKGGFF. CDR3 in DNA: TGTGCCAGCAGCTTAGTTGGCACTAGCGGGAGGGGGAAGGGGGGGTTCTTC.

Written as DNA, the CDR3 is TGTGCCAGCAGTCCTCCGAACCCAGCGGGCTACAATGAGCAGTTCTTC. Translated, it gives CASSPPNPAGYNEQFF. This sequence joins TRBV28 and TRBJ2-1; D may be TRBD2 (6 bases). This CDR3 contains 16 residues. V gave up 5 bases and J gave up 3 bases, with 17 bases separating them. Germline V gene data show CDR1 as MDHEN and CDR2 as SYDVKM. Full variable domain (outside the CDR3, taken from reference TRBV28 and TRBJ2-1): DVKVTQSSRYLVKRTGEKVFLECVQDMDHENMFWYRQDPGLGLRLIYFSYDVKMKEKGDIPEGYSVSREKKERFSLILESASTNQTSMYLCASSPPNPAGYNEQFFGPGTRLTVL.

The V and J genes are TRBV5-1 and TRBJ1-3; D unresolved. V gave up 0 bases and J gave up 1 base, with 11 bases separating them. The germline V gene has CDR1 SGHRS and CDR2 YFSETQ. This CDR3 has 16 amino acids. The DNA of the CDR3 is TGCGCCAGCAGCTTGGGAGGCAGCGATTCTGGAAACACCATATATTTT. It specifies CASSLGGSDSGNTIYF.

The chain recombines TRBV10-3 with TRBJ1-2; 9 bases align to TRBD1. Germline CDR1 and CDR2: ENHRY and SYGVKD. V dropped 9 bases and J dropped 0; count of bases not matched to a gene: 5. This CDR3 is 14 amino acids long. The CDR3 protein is CAIRQGVANYGYTF. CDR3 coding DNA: TGTGCCATTAGACAGGGGGTAGCTAACTATGGCTACACCTTC.

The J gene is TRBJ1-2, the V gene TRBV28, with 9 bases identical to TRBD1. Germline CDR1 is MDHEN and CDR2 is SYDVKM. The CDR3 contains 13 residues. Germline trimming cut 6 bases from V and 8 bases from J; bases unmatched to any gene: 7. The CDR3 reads CASRVTGGPGYTF. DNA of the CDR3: TGTGCCAGCAGGGTGACAGGGGGGCCCGGCTACACCTTC.

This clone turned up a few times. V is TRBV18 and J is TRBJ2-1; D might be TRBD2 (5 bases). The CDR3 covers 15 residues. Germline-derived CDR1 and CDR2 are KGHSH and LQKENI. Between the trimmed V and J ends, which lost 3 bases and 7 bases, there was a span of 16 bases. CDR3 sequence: CASSPAQSTGNEQFF. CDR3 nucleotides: TGTGCCAGCTCACCGGCTCAATCAACGGGGAATGAGCAGTTCTTC.

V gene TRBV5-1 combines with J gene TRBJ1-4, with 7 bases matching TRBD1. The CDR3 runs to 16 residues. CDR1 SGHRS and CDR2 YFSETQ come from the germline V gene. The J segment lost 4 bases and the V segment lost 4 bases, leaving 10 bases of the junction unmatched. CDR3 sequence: CASSPTGPNVNEKLFF. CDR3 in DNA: TGCGCCAGCAGCCCGACAGGGCCGAACGTTAATGAAAAACTGTTTTTT.

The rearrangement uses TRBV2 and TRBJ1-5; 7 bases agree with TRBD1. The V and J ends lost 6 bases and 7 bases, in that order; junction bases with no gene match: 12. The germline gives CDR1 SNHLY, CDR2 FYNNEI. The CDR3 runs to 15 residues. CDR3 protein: CASRLRDSLGQPQHF. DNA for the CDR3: TGTGCCAGCAGGCTAAGGGACAGTCTTGGGCAGCCCCAGCATTTT.

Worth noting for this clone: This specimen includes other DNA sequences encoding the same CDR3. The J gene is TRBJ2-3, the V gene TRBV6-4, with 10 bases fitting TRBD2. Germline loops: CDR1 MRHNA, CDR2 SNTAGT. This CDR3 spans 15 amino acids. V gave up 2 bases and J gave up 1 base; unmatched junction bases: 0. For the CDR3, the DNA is TGTGCCAGCAGTGACGGGACTAGCGGCACAGATACGCAGTATTTT. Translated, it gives CASSDGTSGTDTQYF.

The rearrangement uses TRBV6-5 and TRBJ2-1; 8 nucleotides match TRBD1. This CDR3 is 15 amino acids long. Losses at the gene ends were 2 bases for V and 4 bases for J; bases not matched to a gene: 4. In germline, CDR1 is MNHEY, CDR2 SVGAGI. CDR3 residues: CASSYGQGAYNEQFF. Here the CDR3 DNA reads TGTGCCAGCAGTTACGGGCAGGGGGCTTACAATGAGCAGTTCTTC.

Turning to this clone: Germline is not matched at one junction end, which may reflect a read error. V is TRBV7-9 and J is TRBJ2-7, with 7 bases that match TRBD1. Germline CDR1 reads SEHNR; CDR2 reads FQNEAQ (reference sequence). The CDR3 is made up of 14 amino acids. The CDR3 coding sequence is TGTTCCAGCAGCTTAGTAAGGGACAGCTACGAGCAGTACTTC. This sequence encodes CSSSLVRDSYEQYF.

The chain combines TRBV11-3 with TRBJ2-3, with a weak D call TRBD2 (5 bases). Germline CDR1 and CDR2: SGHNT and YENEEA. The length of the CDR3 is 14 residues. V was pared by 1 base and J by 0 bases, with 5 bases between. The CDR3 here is CASSLGGSTDTQYF. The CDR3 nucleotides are TGTGCCAGCAGCTTAGGAGGGAGCACAGATACGCAGTATTTT.

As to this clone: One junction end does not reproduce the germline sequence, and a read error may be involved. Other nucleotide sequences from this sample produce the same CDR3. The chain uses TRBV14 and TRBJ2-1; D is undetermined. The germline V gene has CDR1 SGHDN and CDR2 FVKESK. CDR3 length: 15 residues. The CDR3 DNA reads TGCGCCAGCAGCCATAGGCGGAGCTCCTACAATGAGCAGTTCTTC. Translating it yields CASSHRRSSYNEQFF.

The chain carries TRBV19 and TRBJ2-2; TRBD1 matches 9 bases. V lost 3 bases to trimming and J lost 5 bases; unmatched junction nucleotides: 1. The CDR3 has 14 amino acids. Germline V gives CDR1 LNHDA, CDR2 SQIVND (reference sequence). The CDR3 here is CASSMGQGTGELFF. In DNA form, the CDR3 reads TGTGCCAGTAGTATGGGACAGGGAACCGGGGAGCTGTTTTTT.